This T cell receptor beta chain is drawn from a study of Graves' ophthalmopathy and Graves' hyperthyroidism. Uncontrolled infections, other autoimmune diseases, pregnancy or lactation barred patients from enrollment. At least ten counts were recorded for this clonotype. No antigen is known for it. General study points: The model predicted progression of ophthalmopathy with a sensitivity of approximately 68%, and its specificity was around 72%.

Amplifying from RNA transcripts, the study obtained TCR beta CDR3 regions. First-round RT-PCR with HTBI primers preceded a second-round multiplex PCR. TCRdb itself ran the multiplex PCR reads through MiXCR, one entry per CDR3 protein. The table records a few hundred thousand distinct CDR3 sequences, about 40% of them present only once. The sample comprised peripheral blood or thyroid tissue (not recorded which). The receptor was derived from an adult man with Graves' hyperthyroidism.

This chain's CDR3 is CASSEVGSGSGNTIYF. The CDR3 coding sequence is TGTGCCAGCAGTGAAGTGGGGTCAGGCTCTGGAAACACCATATATTTT. This sequence joins TRBV6-6 and TRBJ1-3, with D hard to call. This CDR3 region has 16 residues. In germline, CDR1 is MNHNY, CDR2 SVGAGI (reference sequence). V lost 5 bases and J lost 0, with 14 bases in between.